The sequence of this TCR beta chain was determined in a study of blood T cell repertoires in COVID-19. For the study at large: Samples representing acute and convalescent COVID-19 were sourced from the United States, Italy and Spain. The analysed material was cDNA or gDNA that came from T cells, B-cell-depleted T cells, or PBMCs.

Original methodology: Estimates of nucleated cell counts were drawn from the amplification of reference gene primers. This table comes from immunoSEQ multiplex PCR, and its TCRdb copy is limited to in-frame clones, with some not included. The V and J calls and the clone size are those of that table, but D and trimming were determined from the DNA. Of some 250,000 clones listed, roughly 86% were seen once; the top ten hold around 0.8%. Specimen: peripheral blood. The TCR was taken from a woman in her thirties with acute or convalescent COVID-19.

In DNA, the CDR3 is TGTGCCAGCAGCGTAGGAGAAGGGGCGAGTTGGGACTACGAGCAGTACTTC. It encodes CASSVGEGASWDYEQYF. The V and J genes are TRBV9 and TRBJ2-7; D possibly corresponds to TRBD1 (5 bases). Germline V gene lookup returns CDR1 SGDLS and CDR2 YYNGEE. Trimming stripped 0 bases from V and 3 bases from J, with 19 bases between. This CDR3 has 17 amino acids.